This passage covers 14 T cell receptor beta chains from one sample sequenced in a study of blood T cell repertoires in COVID-19. Using immunoSEQ multiplex PCR, the repertoire was profiled, and TCRdb retains in-frame clones only, with some absent. This sample yields 300,000 or so clones, of which 70% to 90% are seen a single time; approximately 6% belongs to the top ten. The sequenced sample consisted of PBMCs or T cells enriched from blood (not recorded which). The receptors were gathered from a woman aged 25 to 45 who had recovered from COVID-19.

Concerning this clone itself: The DNA is left out, because the CDR3 cannot be placed on it with certainty; the CDR3 is given as TCRdb lists it. V gene TRBV19 combines with J gene TRBJ2-2; the table gives TRBD1 as D, unverified against the DNA. The CDR3 length is 15 residues, termini included. Germline V gene sequence: CDR1 LNHDA, CDR2 SQIVND (reference sequence). CDR3 in amino acids: CASSTTRTVPGSCFF.

This clone has just one count. The rearrangement links TRBV4-3 to TRBJ2-6; TRBD2 is a possible D gene (5 bases). The germline CDR1 and CDR2 sequences are LGHNA and YSLEER. The CDR3 runs to 15 residues. V was cut by 0 bases and J by 2 bases, with 5 bases left in between. This CDR3 reads CASSQDGAGANVLTF. CDR3 coding DNA: TGCGCCAGCAGCCAAGACGGGGCTGGGGCCAACGTCCTGACTTTC.

The V gene is TRBV7-9, the J gene TRBJ1-1; D call uncertain. CDR1 is SEHNR, CDR2 FQNEAQ, per germline (reference sequence). Trimming shortened V by 5 bases and J by 0 bases, and 7 bases separated the two germline ends. CDR3 length: 13 amino acids. For the CDR3, the DNA is TGTGCCAGCAGCATCAGGATGAACACTGAAGCTTTCTTT. It codes for CASSIRMNTEAFF.

CDR3 protein: CASSLDSYNTEAFF. CDR3 nucleotides: TGTGCCAGCAGCTTAGACAGCTACAACACTGAAGCTTTCTTT. The chain carries TRBV7-9 and TRBJ1-1; D call uncertain. Germline V gene lookup returns CDR1 SEHNR and CDR2 FQNEAQ (reference sequence). The V end lost 1 base, the J end lost 2 bases, and 8 bases lay between the germline ends. The CDR3 totals 14 residues.

This chain uses TRBV30 with TRBJ2-3, with 10 bases fitting TRBD1. J lost 3 bases, V lost 5 bases, and 5 bases had no gene match. The CDR3 has 14 amino acids. The germline V gene has CDR1 GTSNPN and CDR2 SVGIG (reference sequence). The CDR3 here is CAWATGGSTDTQYF. CDR3 DNA sequence: TGTGCCTGGGCGACAGGGGGCAGTACAGATACGCAGTATTTT.

The rearrangement uses TRBV5-1 and TRBJ2-3; 13 bases map to TRBD2. Per the germline V gene, CDR1 is SGHRS and CDR2 is YFSETQ. The CDR3 is 17 amino acids. Germline trimming cut 3 bases from V and 4 bases from J; bases unmatched to any gene: 8. The CDR3 reads CASSSRTSGGGADTQYF. The CDR3 nucleotides are TGCGCCAGCAGCTCCCGGACTAGCGGGGGTGGGGCAGATACGCAGTATTTT.

This clone was detected only a few times. This rearrangement joins TRBV7-3 to TRBJ1-2; 7 bases agree with TRBD1. V shed 5 bases, J shed 6 bases, and the junction held 3 bases outside the gene matches. CDR1 is SGHTA, CDR2 FQGTGA, per germline. This CDR3 is 12 amino acids long. The CDR3 DNA follows: TGTGCCAGCAGCGCCACAGGGGATGGCTACACCTTC. Translation: CASSATGDGYTF.

V and J are TRBV5-4 and TRBJ1-2, with 7 bases lining up with TRBD1. The CDR3 is made up of 13 amino acids. Germline CDR1 is SGHNT and CDR2 is YYREEE (reference sequence). Trimming took 2 bases from V and 4 from J; bases not matched to a gene: 2. The CDR3 sequence is CASSFDRAYGYTF. The CDR3 DNA follows: TGTGCCAGCAGCTTCGACAGGGCCTATGGCTACACCTTC.

The sample holds one count of this clone. This rearrangement joins TRBV5-1 to TRBJ1-1; D is uncertain. The CDR3 spans 16 residues. Trimming shortened V by 0 bases and J by 5 bases, and 17 bases separated the two germline ends. The germline CDR1 and CDR2 sequences are SGHRS and YFSETQ. CDR3 DNA: TGCGCCAGCAGCTTGGCCAACGTGGAGGGAGGAACTGAAGCTTTCTTT. It is translated as CASSLANVEGGTEAFF.

The chain uses TRBV19 and TRBJ2-1; 9 bases line up with TRBD1. Germline lookup yields CDR1 LNHDA and CDR2 SQIVND (reference sequence). The J segment lost 2 bases and the V segment lost 7 bases, leaving 9 bases of the junction unmatched. The length of the CDR3 is 16 residues. CDR3 nucleotides: TGTGCCAGTAATCTAGGGTGGGACAGGGCCTACAATGAGCAGTTCTTC. This codes for CASNLGWDRAYNEQFF.

This clone was recorded a few times. The gene calls are TRBV4-2 and TRBJ1-5; weak D call: TRBD1 (5 bases). The CDR3 length is 14 residues. The V and J ends lost 0 bases and 7 bases respectively, with 10 bases between them. Germline CDR1 reads LGHNA; CDR2 reads YNFKEQ. This CDR3 is CASSQDRTFQPQHF. CDR3 nucleotide sequence: TGTGCCAGCAGCCAAGATAGGACATTCCAGCCCCAGCATTTT.

V is TRBV5-5 and J is TRBJ1-4; 9 nucleotides line up with TRBD1. Germline CDR1 reads SGHKS; CDR2 reads YYEKEE (reference sequence). J gave up 7 bases and V 3 bases, and 7 bases lay outside the gene matches. The CDR3 spans 15 residues. The CDR3 bases are TGTGCCAGCAGCTCCTGGAGACAGGGGGTTGAAAAACTGTTTTTT. It translates to CASSSWRQGVEKLFF.

This clone was detected only once. The chain is built from TRBV4-3 and TRBJ1-1, with D possibly matching TRBD1 (5 bases). There are 13 residues in the CDR3. CDR1 is LGHNA, CDR2 YSLEER, per germline. The V and J ends lost 4 bases and 3 bases respectively, with 9 bases between them. The CDR3 sequence is CASSRDSDTEAFF. CDR3 DNA: TGCGCCAGCAGCCGGGACTCCGACACTGAAGCTTTCTTT.

The CDR3 nucleotides read TGTGCCAGCAGCTTAGGAGGTCTAGCGGGCTGGAATGAGCAGTTCTTC. It codes for CASSLGGLAGWNEQFF. The chain links TRBV7-2 to TRBJ2-1, with 8 bases matching TRBD2. The junction had 9 bases not matched to a gene; V was cut back by 1 base and J by 7 bases. This CDR3 spans 16 amino acids. Germline V gene lookup returns CDR1 SGHTA and CDR2 FQGNSA.